The TCR beta chain under discussion was sequenced for a study of human T cells and chemical hapten exposure (dated by TCRdb to about 2021). The study in broad terms: For sensitization, 2% DPC in acetone was applied to a roughly 2 cm by roughly 2 cm area of upper inner arm skin. Most of the patients in the cohort were female, and the cohort covered alopecia areata with under or over 50% scalp involvement, alopecia totalis and alopecia universalis. Libraries were pooled for sequencing, and per-sample TCR yields varied mainly because of small differences in library volumes within the pool. Around 30 alopecia patients provided blood for TCR sequencing at one to four time points (pre-sensitization, 2, 6 and 24 weeks). This study followed changes in the peripheral blood TCR repertoire in vivo during primary and secondary sensitization of alopecia patients to the hapten diphenylcyclopropenone (DPC). Patch testing on the upper back used Finn chambers containing 0.01% DPC, with scoring done after 6 days according to International Contact Dermatitis Research Group standards. Patient blood was sampled pre-sensitization (week 0) and at 2, 6 and about 24 weeks after DPC sensitization. Throughout the roughly 25-week study period, patients were also given weekly therapeutic DPC doses on the scalp.

The time point label here, explained by the study, means: patch test 1, 2 weeks after DPC sensitization. The treatment or condition label here, explained by the study, means: therapeutic diphenylcyclopropenone sensitization with weekly scalp DPC. At every patch-test visit, the blood draw took place before the patch test was put on. Patients were considered eligible if aged 18 to 70, diagnosed with alopecia and deemed suitable for DPC therapy, and patients were excluded if pregnant. Unfractionated whole blood was collected in Tempus Blood RNA tubes, and total RNA was extracted from that blood. This clonotype occurred many times. No cognate antigen has been identified for it. The input lacks base qualities; no much larger clone sits a single base away. Libraries were constructed by RACE. TCRdb shows the sequencer as NextSeq 500. During library preparation, unique molecular identifiers were attached to individual cDNA molecules so that TCRs could be counted in a quantitative, reproducible way. Both TCR alpha and TCR beta chains were sequenced from each blood RNA sample. From the authors' description of their analysis: The median number of TCRs per sample was around 96,000, ranging from about 23,224 to 750,000. The Decombinator software suite was used to annotate V, J and CDR3 in the TCR reads. To make PS versus PT1 abundance plots, every sample was subsampled to the same number of TCRs (28,000). TCRs were defined as expanded if absent before sensitization and observed at least eight times at the 2-week time point. Using fastp at Q25 and MiXCR, TCRdb reprocessed the public reads and kept productive beta chains. Rows with one shared CDR3 protein collapse into an entry with the most common genes and DNA. The V and J calls were determined by TCRdb, not by the authors. Here the sample has around 380,000 distinct CDR3 sequences; about 4.8% occur a single time. The top ten clones comprise approximately 2.5% of the sample.

From the cysteine through the phenylalanine, the CDR3 covers 14 amino acids. CDR3 DNA only is kept here, 42 bases in frame from base 1. Trimmed from V: 3 bases; trimmed from J: 7 bases; junction bases lacking a gene match: 7. Summary of the overall study and its limitations: No change with DPC sensitization was found in the number of TCRs above 1 in 1000 frequency, and no evidence of global repertoire structure alterations was found. All patients had alopecia, a presumed autoimmune disease, so their immune response might differ from that of healthy individuals. Repeated subsampling changed both the strength of the expansion versus patch-test correlation and the threshold at which the correlation became significant. The number of PT1 expanded TCRs positively correlated with patch test score, significant at thresholds 8, 16 and 32 but not 4. Expanded TCRs formed significantly more large CDR3 similarity clusters than pre-sensitization or healthy control sets, consistent with antigen-driven responses.

The clonotype was recovered from a woman aged 45-65 years with alopecia areata. Some clones in this sample may be carry-over from other donors' samples. Sequenced material: whole blood, taken in connection with sensitization to the hapten diphenylcyclopropenone (DPC). The sequence joins TRBV12-3 or TRBV12-4 to TRBJ2-7; 9 middle bases align to TRBD1. The CDR3 amino acid sequence is: CASSLGTGFGEQYF. The nucleotides read TGTGCCAGCAGTTTGGGGACAGGGTTTGGAGAGCAGTACTTC.